Listed here are 15 T cell receptor beta chains from one sample, sequenced in a study of early T cells in non-severe SARS-CoV-2 infection. TCRdb ran MiXCR on the 5' RACE reads and lists one entry per CDR3 protein. The sample includes 25,000 to 35,000 distinct CDR3 sequences, 4% to 5.5% of them seen just once. The sample taken for sequencing was whole blood. The receptors shown here come from an adult who was a healthcare worker with PCR-confirmed SARS-CoV-2 infection or an uninfected control (not recorded which).

This clonotype was observed many times. The rearrangement joins TRBV29-1 to TRBJ1-1; D remains ambiguous. With 4 bases removed from V and 2 bases from J, the gap between germline ends came to 8 bases. The CDR3 is 12 amino acids. CDR1 is SQVTM, CDR2 ANQGSEA, per germline. DNA for the CDR3: TGCAGCGTTGGAGACACTAACACTGAAGCTTTCTTT. Its translation: CSVGDTNTEAFF.

This clonotype has at least ten counts. V and J are TRBV25-1 and TRBJ2-1; 7 nucleotides match TRBD2. The germline V gene encodes CDR1 MGHDK and CDR2 SYGVNS. The CDR3 is made up of 15 amino acids. V dropped 4 bases and J dropped 3; count of bases not matched to a gene: 6. Here the CDR3 DNA reads TGTGCCAGCAGTGTAGCTAGCGGAGGCTACAATGAGCAGTTCTTC. It yields the protein CASSVASGGYNEQFF.

The V and J genes are TRBV29-1 and TRBJ2-2; 8 nucleotides line up with TRBD2. The CDR3 is 13 residues long. Germline V gives CDR1 SQVTM, CDR2 ANQGSEA. V was pared by 3 bases and J by 7 bases, with 4 bases of the junction left unmatched. CDR3 sequence reads: CSVEALAGGELFF. In DNA, the CDR3 is TGCAGCGTTGAGGCCCTAGCGGGCGGGGAGCTGTTTTTT.

This clonotype was counted many times. The CDR3 coding sequence is TGCAGCGTTGACCCGACTAGCGGGATAACAGATACGCAGTATTTT. Amino acid sequence: CSVDPTSGITDTQYF. The chain carries TRBV29-1 and TRBJ2-3; 11 positions match TRBD2. J was trimmed by 3 bases and V by 3 bases; bases with no gene match: 5. Germline loops: CDR1 SQVTM, CDR2 ANQGSEA. This CDR3 comprises 15 residues.

This clonotype was observed at least ten times. V is TRBV11-2 and J is TRBJ2-1, with a tentative D call TRBD2 (6 bases). The CDR3 loop spans 16 amino acids. Trimming took off 0 bases at V and 0 bases at J, with 9 bases between the two ends. CDR1 is SGHAT and CDR2 is FQNNGV in the germline V gene. CDR3 region: CASSLEAGYSYNEQFF. The CDR3, as DNA: TGTGCCAGCAGCTTAGAAGCGGGCTACTCCTACAATGAGCAGTTCTTC. The variable domain in full, completed from reference TRBV11-2 and TRBJ2-1, reads EAGVAQSPRYKIIEKRQSVAFWCNPISGHATLYWYQQILGQGPKLLIQFQNNGVVDDSQLPKDRFSAERLKGVDSTLKIQPAKLEDSAVYLCASSLEAGYSYNEQFFGPGTRLTVL.

This clonotype was detected ten times or more. The chain joins TRBV24-1 to TRBJ1-2; D remains unclear. V was clipped by 6 bases and J by 6 bases, with 13 bases between them. This CDR3 spans 13 amino acids. Per the germline V gene, CDR1 is KGHDR and CDR2 is SFDVKD. The CDR3 loop is CATSRRVGDGYTF. CDR3 nucleotides: TGTGCCACCAGTCGACGGGTCGGAGATGGCTACACCTTC.

This clonotype was seen repeatedly, ten times or more. This sequence joins TRBV5-4 and TRBJ2-7; a possible D gene is TRBD2 (7 bases). Deletions cut 4 bases from V and 6 bases from J, with 17 bases between. The CDR3 extends over 14 amino acids. Germline V gives CDR1 SGHNT, CDR2 YYREEE (reference sequence). The CDR3 region is CASSTWGPSGEQYF. The CDR3 DNA reads TGTGCCAGCAGCACCTGGGGGCCTAGCGGCGAGCAGTACTTC.

In its sample, this clonotype was seen many times. The J gene is TRBJ1-2, the V gene TRBV27; 7 positions match TRBD1. Germline V gene data show CDR1 as MNHEY and CDR2 as SMNVEV (reference sequence). The CDR3 runs 14 residues. V lost 2 bases and J lost 8; bases outside the gene matches: 8. The CDR3 sequence is CASSLTDRVNGYTF. The CDR3 DNA is TGTGCCAGCAGTTTAACCGACAGGGTAAACGGCTACACCTTC.

The sample holds many counts of this clonotype. V gene TRBV29-1 combines with J gene TRBJ1-1; no reliable D call. V lost 7 bases, J lost 4 bases, and 10 bases lay in between. CDR1 is SQVTM, CDR2 ANQGSEA, per germline. The CDR3 is 11 residues long. The CDR3 nucleotides read TGCAGCGGAAGGGATGCCACTGAAGCTTTCTTT. This sequence encodes CSGRDATEAFF.

CDR3 DNA: TGTGCCAGCGGCAGGACGGGACCAAACTATGGCTACACCTTC. It specifies CASGRTGPNYGYTF. The V call is TRBV11-3, the J call TRBJ1-2; maybe TRBD1 (5 bases). Germline CDR1 and CDR2: SGHNT and YENEEA. Trimming stripped 8 bases from V and 2 bases from J, with 15 bases between. The CDR3 contains 14 residues. The full variable domain, with the rest looked up from reference TRBV11-3 and TRBJ1-2, is EAGVVQSPRYKIIEKKQPVAFWCNPISGHNTLYWYLQNLGQGPELLIRYENEEAVDDSQLPKDRFSAERLKGVDSTLKIQPAELGDSAVYLCASGRTGPNYGYTFGSGTRLTVV.

This clonotype was found many times. This chain connects TRBV6-1 to TRBJ1-2, with 9 bases fitting TRBD1. Germline loops: CDR1 MNHNS, CDR2 SASEGT. J lost 5 bases, V lost 11 bases, and 9 bases had no gene match. The CDR3 covers 13 residues. The CDR3 protein is CAAKGQGRYGYTF. The CDR3 DNA reads as TGTGCCGCAAAGGGACAGGGACGTTATGGCTACACCTTC.

This clonotype was counted at least ten times. The chain has TRBV7-9 and TRBJ2-3; 7 bases are a match to TRBD2. Germline CDR1 is SEHNR and CDR2 is FQNEAQ (reference sequence). V dropped 7 bases and J dropped 2; count of bases not matched to a gene: 12. The CDR3 is made up of 16 amino acids. DNA of the CDR3: TGTGCCAGCACCTACTTGACTAGCTCCATCACAGATACGCAGTATTTT. Its translation is CASTYLTSSITDTQYF.

This clonotype was seen at least ten times. The CDR3 DNA follows: TGCAGTGGGGGGTGGTTAAGGGCTGAAGCTTTCTTT. It translates to CSGGWLRAEAFF. The chain combines TRBV20-1 with TRBJ1-1; a weak D match, TRBD1 (5 bases). Trimming removed 7 bases at V and 6 bases at J, with 15 bases between. Germline lookup yields CDR1 DFQATT and CDR2 SNEGSKA (reference sequence). The CDR3 runs to 12 residues.

This clonotype was seen repeatedly, ten times or more. The rearrangement joins TRBV12-3 or TRBV12-4 to TRBJ2-1; possible D gene TRBD1, 6 bases. The CDR3 is made up of 17 amino acids. V lost 1 base and J lost 3, with 16 bases in between. The CDR3 coding sequence is TGTGCCAGCAGTTTAGGCTCTTCCGGGACAAACTACAATGAGCAGTTCTTC. It yields the protein CASSLGSSGTNYNEQFF.

The table lists this clonotype with a few counts. The chain couples TRBV5-4 to TRBJ1-1; 7 bases align to TRBD1. This CDR3 is built from 15 residues. Germline V lookup: CDR1 SGHNT, CDR2 YYREEE (reference sequence). The V gene end was trimmed by 4 bases and the J gene end by 4 bases; junction bases not matched to a gene: 10. CDR3 amino acids: CASSRGGGESTEAFF. CDR3 bases: TGTGCCAGCAGCCGGGGAGGGGGCGAGAGCACTGAAGCTTTCTTT.